A single T cell receptor beta chain is shown here with its context. No antigen is known for it. The PCR ran on 60 Vbeta and 13 Jbeta primers. TCRdb's copy holds only in-frame clones and misses some; the assay was immunoSEQ multiplex PCR. The sample yields 150,000 or so clones, of which the top ten take up around 1.5%. This sample was taken from a study of cytomegalovirus exposure and HLA in healthy donors. Study-level results: For presence/absence analyses, sequencing depth was assumed to be roughly uniform across donors.

The source material was PBMCs. This TCR came from a woman aged 45 to 65 in good health and CMV-seronegative.

The CDR3 bases are TGTGCCAGCAGTCCAGCGGGACAGGGGACCGGGGAGCTGTTTTTT. It translates to CASSPAGQGTGELFF. This chain uses TRBV28 with TRBJ2-2; 10 bases fit TRBD1. Germline V lookup: CDR1 MDHEN, CDR2 SYDVKM. CDR3 length: 15 amino acids. The trim removed 5 bases at V and 5 bases at J, leaving 5 bases unmatched.